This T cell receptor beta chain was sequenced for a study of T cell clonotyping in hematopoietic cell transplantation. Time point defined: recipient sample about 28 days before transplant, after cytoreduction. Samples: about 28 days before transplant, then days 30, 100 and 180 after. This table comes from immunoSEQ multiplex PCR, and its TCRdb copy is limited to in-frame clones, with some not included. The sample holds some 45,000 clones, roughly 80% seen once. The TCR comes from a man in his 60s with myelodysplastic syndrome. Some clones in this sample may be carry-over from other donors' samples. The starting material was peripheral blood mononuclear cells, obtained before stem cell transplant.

Here the CDR3 DNA reads TGCGCCAGCAGCTTCCAACTAGCGGGGGGGCCCGGGGAGCTGTTTTTT. It is translated as CASSFQLAGGPGELFF. This rearrangement joins TRBV5-1 to TRBJ2-2; TRBD2 aligns across 13 bases. Germline values: CDR1 SGHRS, CDR2 YFSETQ. The ends lost 2 bases at V and 6 bases at J; junction bases unmatched: 4. The CDR3 contains 16 residues.